The 27 T cell receptor beta chains reported below all come from one sample, sequenced in a study of shared clonotypes between healthy human individuals. TCRdb keeps only in-frame clones here, not all; method: immunoSEQ multiplex PCR. The profile shows roughly 1 million clones, around 78% of them singletons. The specimen sequenced was memory CD4+ T cells from PBMCs. Subset in this sample: CD45RA-negative fraction. The receptors originated from a man between 18 and 29 years old in good health. Some clones in this sample may be carry-over from other donors' samples.

At least ten counts were recorded for this clone. The chain employs TRBV11-2 and TRBJ2-1, with D possibly being TRBD2 (6 bases). Between the trimmed V and J ends, which lost 6 bases and 2 bases, there was a span of 11 bases. This CDR3 contains 14 residues. Germline-derived CDR1 and CDR2 are SGHAT and FQNNGV. The CDR3 sequence is CASSDWGAYNEQFF. DNA for the CDR3: TGTGCCAGCAGTGACTGGGGGGCCTACAATGAGCAGTTCTTC.

The CDR3 DNA reads as TGTGCCAGCAGCCCGGGGACAGGCTCTACCGGTCCTAATGAAAAACTGTTTTTT. Amino acid sequence: CASSPGTGSTGPNEKLFF. The chain is built from TRBV7-9 and TRBJ1-4, with 8 bases matching TRBD1. Losses at the gene ends were 5 bases for V and 3 bases for J; bases not matched to a gene: 14. The CDR3 totals 18 residues. Germline-derived CDR1 and CDR2 are SEHNR and FQNEAQ (reference sequence).

V gene TRBV4-1 combines with J gene TRBJ1-6, with D possibly being TRBD1 (6 bases). Trimming took 0 bases from V and 5 from J, leaving 11 bases between them. The CDR3 loop spans 16 amino acids. Germline lookup yields CDR1 MGHRA and CDR2 YSYEKL. CDR3 DNA sequence: TGCGCCAGCAGCCAAGATCGTAACAGGGATAATTCACCCCTCCACTTT. It yields the protein CASSQDRNRDNSPLHF.

Comment on this clone: Within the sample, other DNA sequences also encode this same CDR3. V usage is TRBV18 and J usage is TRBJ2-7; D call uncertain. The CDR3 is made up of 13 amino acids. The V gene's germline CDR1 is KGHSH and CDR2 LQKENI. V lost 4 bases, J lost 0 bases, and 7 bases lay in between. The CDR3 DNA follows: TGTGCCAGCTCACTGGGTCTCTCCTACGAGCAGTACTTC. It yields the protein CASSLGLSYEQYF.

A single count supports this clone. The chain combines TRBV11-2 with TRBJ2-7, with D possibly TRBD1 on 5 matching bases. CDR1 and CDR2 (germline): SGHAT, FQNNGV. The V and J ends lost 5 bases and 4 bases respectively, with 15 bases between them. The CDR3 is 14 residues long. The chain's CDR3 is CASSRVKGWYEQYF. For the CDR3, the DNA is TGTGCCAGCAGCCGAGTAAAGGGGTGGTACGAGCAGTACTTC. The variable domain in full, completed from reference TRBV11-2 and TRBJ2-7, reads EAGVAQSPRYKIIEKRQSVAFWCNPISGHATLYWYQQILGQGPKLLIQFQNNGVVDDSQLPKDRFSAERLKGVDSTLKIQPAKLEDSAVYLCASSRVKGWYEQYFGPGTRLTVT.

The chain uses TRBV29-1 and TRBJ2-1, with TRBD1 identical over 10 bases. V trimming: 1 base; J trimming: 4 bases; junction bases outside the gene matches: 4. Germline V gives CDR1 SQVTM, CDR2 ANQGSEA. The CDR3 length is 15 residues. The CDR3 DNA reads TGCAGCGTTGAAGGACAGGGGGCGCCATACAATGAGCAGTTCTTC. It translates to CSVEGQGAPYNEQFF.

This clone was counted once. This chain uses TRBV5-1 with TRBJ1-1; 7 bases align to TRBD1. The J segment lost 5 bases and the V segment lost 5 bases, leaving 12 bases of the junction unmatched. There are 15 residues in the CDR3. Germline CDR1 reads SGHRS; CDR2 reads YFSETQ. CDR3 amino acids: CASSRGQAVRTEAFF. Here the CDR3 DNA reads TGCGCCAGCAGTCGAGGACAGGCCGTAAGGACTGAAGCTTTCTTT.

This clone was seen a handful of times. The same CDR3 can be traced to other DNA sequences in this sample. The rearrangement links TRBV2 to TRBJ1-2; D is unclear. CDR3 size: 12 residues. Germline values: CDR1 SNHLY, CDR2 FYNNEI. The germline V and J ends were trimmed by 2 bases and 5 bases, with 6 bases remaining between them. The CDR3 protein is CASSEQKYGYTF. Here the CDR3 DNA reads TGTGCCAGCAGTGAACAAAAGTATGGCTACACCTTC.

The chain recombines TRBV7-2 with TRBJ2-7, with 9 nucleotides matching TRBD1. The germline V gene has CDR1 SGHTA and CDR2 FQGNSA. The CDR3 sequence is 15 residues long. The V and J ends lost 6 bases and 2 bases, in that order; junction bases with no gene match: 8. The CDR3 region has the DNA TGTGCCAGCAGTGTAAGACAGGGGGACCCCTACGAGCAGTACTTC. As protein: CASSVRQGDPYEQYF.

This clone appeared a few times. The chain joins TRBV7-2 to TRBJ2-7; D is ambiguous. Germline CDR1 is SGHTA and CDR2 is FQGNSA. V was pared by 3 bases and J by 3 bases, with 9 bases between. The CDR3 has 13 residues. CDR3 DNA sequence: TGTGCCAGCAGCTTTGGGGTAGGCTACGAGCAGTACTTC. Translated, it gives CASSFGVGYEQYF.

The chain recombines TRBV9 with TRBJ2-1, with D perhaps TRBD2 (6 bases). The CDR3 is 16 residues long. V lost 4 bases to trimming and J lost 4 bases, with 18 bases between them. CDR1 is SGDLS, CDR2 YYNGEE, per germline. The CDR3 nucleotides are TGTGCCAGCAGCTCTCGTGGGGCGGGACTTTACAATGAGCAGTTCTTC. It translates to CASSSRGAGLYNEQFF.

This chain uses TRBV18 with TRBJ2-1; tentative D call: TRBD1 (6 bases). The length of the CDR3 is 16 residues. The germline V and J ends were trimmed by 0 bases and 6 bases, with 15 bases remaining between them. Germline-derived CDR1 and CDR2 are KGHSH and LQKENI. CDR3 amino acids: CASSPPNAGAVNEQFF. DNA of the CDR3: TGTGCCAGCTCACCACCGAACGCAGGGGCGGTCAATGAGCAGTTCTTC.

The chain couples TRBV19 to TRBJ2-2; D gene unclear. V lost 7 bases and J 2 bases, leaving 5 bases between the germline ends. This CDR3 contains 12 residues. Germline CDR1 is LNHDA and CDR2 is SQIVND (reference sequence). The CDR3 sequence is CASIKNTGELFF. Written as DNA, the CDR3 is TGTGCCAGTATTAAAAACACCGGGGAGCTGTTTTTT.

CDR3 protein: CSVGDRTDFGYTF. CDR3 DNA: TGCAGCGTGGGGGACAGGACGGATTTTGGCTACACCTTC. V is TRBV29-1 and J is TRBJ1-2; 8 bases line up with TRBD1. CDR1 is SQVTM, CDR2 ANQGSEA, per germline. This CDR3 contains 13 residues. Losses at the gene ends were 6 bases for V and 7 bases for J; bases not matched to a gene: 10. The variable domain in full, with the rest retrieved from reference TRBV29-1 and TRBJ1-2, is SAVISQKPSRDICQRGTSLTIQCQVDSQVTMMFWYRQQPGQSLTLIATANQGSEATYESGFVIDKFPISRPNLTFSTLTVSNMSPEDSSIYLCSVGDRTDFGYTFGSGTRLTVV.

The genes are TRBV4-2 and TRBJ2-2, with unresolved D. The germline gives CDR1 LGHNA, CDR2 YNFKEQ. The CDR3 is 15 amino acids. Deletions cut 0 bases from V and 7 bases from J, with 12 bases between. For the CDR3, the DNA is TGTGCCAGCAGCCAAGAGGGTAGCACCCACGGGGAGCTGTTTTTT. This encodes CASSQEGSTHGELFF.

This clone was seen only once. V usage is TRBV9 and J usage is TRBJ2-5; maybe TRBD2 (6 bases). The V and J ends lost 4 bases and 2 bases respectively, with 18 bases between them. CDR1 is SGDLS and CDR2 is YYNGEE in the germline V gene. The CDR3 length is 16 residues. Here the CDR3 reads CASSPRQGGPQETQYF. In DNA form, the CDR3 reads TGTGCCAGCAGCCCTCGGCAGGGAGGACCGCAAGAGACCCAGTACTTC. Drawing the rest from reference TRBV9 and TRBJ2-5, the complete variable domain is DSGVTQTPKHLITATGQRVTLRCSPRSGDLSVYWYQQSLDQGLQFLIQYYNGEERAKGNILERFSAQQFPDLHSELNLSSLELGDSALYFCASSPRQGGPQETQYFGPGTRLLVL.

The chain has TRBV16 and TRBJ2-6; 8 nucleotides line up with TRBD1. Unmatched junction bases numbered 10, after V lost 2 bases and J lost 4 bases. The length of the CDR3 is 18 residues. In germline, CDR1 is KGHSY, CDR2 FQNENV. The CDR3 reads CASSQRTGFVEGANVLTF. The CDR3 coding sequence is TGTGCCAGCAGCCAACGGACAGGGTTTGTGGAAGGGGCCAACGTCCTGACTTTC.

This chain uses TRBV19 with TRBJ1-2, with TRBD1 matching 8 bases. This CDR3 spans 17 amino acids. Germline CDR1 LNHDA, CDR2 SQIVND (reference sequence). The V and J ends lost 4 bases and 0 bases, in that order; junction bases with no gene match: 10. The CDR3 DNA reads as TGTGCCAGTAGTACGGACAGGGACTGGGTAACTAACTATGGCTACACCTTC. Translated: CASSTDRDWVTNYGYTF.

The chain is built from TRBV2 and TRBJ1-3; D gene ambiguous. Trimming removed 6 bases from V and 0 bases from J, with 15 bases in between. Germline-derived CDR1 and CDR2 are SNHLY and FYNNEI. This CDR3 contains 16 residues. The CDR3 DNA sequence: TGTGCCAGCAGCCTAAACACTATCTACTCTGGAAACACCATATATTTT. Amino acids: CASSLNTIYSGNTIYF.

The genes are TRBV6-1 and TRBJ2-5; 11 bases fit TRBD1. Germline trimming cut 6 bases from V and 4 bases from J; bases unmatched to any gene: 7. From germline, CDR1 is MNHNS and CDR2 SASEGT. The CDR3 consists of 15 residues. The CDR3 DNA follows: TGTGCCAGCAGGGGGGACAGGGGGTCAGGAGAGACCCAGTACTTC. Protein product: CASRGDRGSGETQYF.

The chain couples TRBV20-1 to TRBJ1-2; TRBD1 is a possible D gene (6 bases). V was cut by 7 bases and J by 8 bases, with 14 bases left in between. Germline-derived CDR1 and CDR2 are DFQATT and SNEGSKA (reference sequence). The CDR3 loop spans 11 amino acids. The CDR3 reads CSVSGGRGYTF. The DNA of the CDR3 is TGCAGTGTGTCCGGGGGCCGGGGCTACACCTTC.

The chain links TRBV7-9 to TRBJ2-2; possibly TRBD2 for D (5 bases). Germline values: CDR1 SEHNR, CDR2 FQNEAQ (reference sequence). The CDR3 runs to 16 residues. The ends were cut back, 0 bases at V and 6 bases at J, with 14 bases in the middle. Written as DNA, the CDR3 is TGTGCCAGCAGCTTAGCGGTTCGCGGGCCGGCCGGGGAGCTGTTTTTT. Translated, it gives CASSLAVRGPAGELFF.

The chain uses TRBV28 and TRBJ1-3; D not certain. The CDR3 consists of 14 residues. CDR1 is MDHEN and CDR2 is SYDVKM in the germline V gene. Deletions cut 7 bases from V and 2 bases from J, with 12 bases between. The CDR3 DNA reads TGTGCCAGCATCTTATCGTCGACTGGAAACACCATATATTTT. This gives the protein CASILSSTGNTIYF. Drawing the rest from reference TRBV28 and TRBJ1-3, the complete variable domain is DVKVTQSSRYLVKRTGEKVFLECVQDMDHENMFWYRQDPGLGLRLIYFSYDVKMKEKGDIPEGYSVSREKKERFSLILESASTNQTSMYLCASILSSTGNTIYFGEGSWLTVV.

The chain is built from TRBV5-4 and TRBJ1-2; TRBD1 agrees at 9 bases. Germline values: CDR1 SGHNT, CDR2 YYREEE (reference sequence). The CDR3 has 14 amino acids. The V and J ends lost 4 bases and 3 bases, in that order; junction bases with no gene match: 4. Here the CDR3 DNA reads TGTGCCAGCAGCCCACAGGGGGCCTACTATGGCTACACCTTC. As protein: CASSPQGAYYGYTF.

This clone was seen a few times. The V and J genes are TRBV29-1 and TRBJ2-1; the D gene is possibly TRBD2 (5 bases). Looked up from germline, CDR1 is SQVTM and CDR2 is ANQGSEA. This CDR3 is built from 11 residues. Trimming took 5 bases from V and 9 from J, leaving 11 bases between them. The CDR3 nucleotides are TGCAGCGTTACCAAAAGCGGTGAGCAGTTCTTC. Residues: CSVTKSGEQFF.

V and J are TRBV2 and TRBJ1-1; 8 nucleotides agree with TRBD1. In germline, CDR1 is SNHLY, CDR2 FYNNEI. CDR3 length: 16 amino acids. V dropped 7 bases and J dropped 3; count of bases not matched to a gene: 13. This chain's CDR3 is CASTRQGRGGYTEAFF. The CDR3 region has the DNA TGTGCCAGCACCCGACAGGGGAGAGGGGGTTACACTGAAGCTTTCTTT.

V gene TRBV5-1 combines with J gene TRBJ1-4; D unresolved. Germline CDR1 is SGHRS and CDR2 is YFSETQ. The CDR3 has 14 residues. V lost 1 base and J lost 8, with 12 bases in between. The CDR3 region has the DNA TGCGCCAGCAGCTTGAAAGACATAGGGGAAAAACTGTTTTTT. Its translation: CASSLKDIGEKLFF.